This T cell receptor beta chain was identified in a study of blood T cell repertoires in COVID-19. Study details: Specimens from acute and convalescent COVID-19 originated in the United States, Italy and Spain. Sources were T cells, B-cell-depleted T cells, or PBMCs; the material itself was cDNA or gDNA.

In the original workflow: The assay estimated nucleated cells by amplifying reference gene primers. Profiling relied on immunoSEQ multiplex PCR, and the TCRdb table lists in-frame clones only, not all of them. V and J calls and clone size are those listed in that table; D and trimming were worked out from the DNA. The sample holds approximately 200,000 clones, roughly 80% seen once. The CDR3 has 17 amino acids. Trimming removed 0 bases from V and 4 bases from J, with 13 bases in between. Germline loops: CDR1 SGHAT, CDR2 FQNNGV. Sequencing used peripheral blood. V gene TRBV11-2 combines with J gene TRBJ1-6; D gene unclear. The clonotype originates from a woman between 45 and 60 years old with acute or convalescent COVID-19. CDR3 in amino acids: CASSLDKDGIYNSPLHF. The CDR3 nucleotides are TGTGCCAGCAGCTTAGACAAGGACGGGATTTATAATTCACCCCTCCACTTT.